Below are 27 T cell receptor beta chains sequenced from a single sample in a study of shared clonotypes between healthy human individuals. Profiled with immunoSEQ multiplex PCR; TCRdb holds only in-frame clones, not every one. This table has approximately 810,000 clones, 80% to 95% appearing once. Only CD45RO-negative cells positively selected for CCR7 counted as naive CD8 cells, so terminally differentiated effector memory CD45RA+ cells were excluded. Material for sequencing was naive CD8+ T cells sorted from blood. The receptor source for this set is a man aged 30 to 45 in good health.

This chain links TRBV4-2 with TRBJ1-1; possible D gene TRBD1, 5 bases. Germline V CDR1 and CDR2: LGHNA, YNFKEQ. The V and J ends lost 4 bases and 6 bases respectively, with 21 bases between them. The CDR3 length is 16 residues. Here the CDR3 reads CASSRPSEGRDAEAFF. DNA of the CDR3: TGTGCCAGCAGCCGCCCTTCCGAGGGGAGGGACGCTGAAGCTTTCTTT.

This chain uses TRBV7-8 with TRBJ2-3, with D maybe TRBD2 (6 bases). The CDR3 runs 14 residues. The V gene lost 1 base and the J gene lost 5 bases, with 10 bases spanning the gap. Germline V CDR1 and CDR2: SGHVS, FQNEAQ. In DNA, the CDR3 is TGTGCCAGCAGCTTAGGAGTAGCGGAAGATACGCAGTATTTT. Residues: CASSLGVAEDTQYF.

This chain uses TRBV5-6 with TRBJ2-1; D unclear. The germline gives CDR1 SGHDT, CDR2 YYEEEE. The CDR3 is 13 residues long. V was shortened by 6 bases and J by 7 bases, with 14 bases between the two germline ends. The CDR3 region is CASTTRSLNEQFF. DNA for the CDR3: TGTGCCAGCACCACCCGTTCGTTAAATGAGCAGTTCTTC.

The chain couples TRBV11-3 to TRBJ2-7; D may be TRBD1 or TRBD2 (5 bases each). This CDR3 has 16 amino acids. V lost 5 bases to trimming and J lost 0 bases, with 17 bases between them. Germline loops: CDR1 SGHNT, CDR2 YENEEA. This CDR3 reads CASSHRTSKSSYEQYF. The CDR3 DNA follows: TGTGCCAGCAGCCACAGGACTTCTAAGAGCTCCTACGAGCAGTACTTC.

This clone was observed a single time. The V and J genes are TRBV9 and TRBJ2-1, with D tentatively TRBD1 (5 bases). V was clipped by 0 bases and J by 0 bases, with 7 bases between them. This CDR3 region has 15 residues. Germline V gives CDR1 SGDLS, CDR2 YYNGEE. CDR3 sequence (DNA): TGTGCCAGCAGCGTAGTAGGGGACTCCTACAATGAGCAGTTCTTC. Protein sequence: CASSVVGDSYNEQFF.

The rearrangement joins TRBV7-7 to TRBJ2-5; D call uncertain. This CDR3 contains 15 residues. V was pared by 3 bases and J by 0 bases, with 11 bases between. CDR1 is SSHAT, CDR2 FNYEAQ, per germline (reference sequence). CDR3 in amino acids: CASSFLCKYQETQYF. The DNA for the CDR3 is TGTGCCAGCAGCTTTCTCTGTAAGTACCAAGAGACCCAGTACTTC. Full variable domain (missing parts from reference TRBV7-7 and TRBJ2-5): GAGVSQSPRYKVTKRGQDVTLRCDPISSHATLYWYQQALGQGPEFLTYFNYEAQPDKSGLPSDRFSAERPEGSISTLTIQRTEQRDSAMYRCASSFLCKYQETQYFGPGTRLLVL.

As for this clone: In the same sample, other DNA sequences code for this CDR3. The chain is built from TRBV18 and TRBJ1-1; D not resolved. CDR3 size: 11 residues. Deletions cut 3 bases from V and 8 bases from J, with 7 bases between. The germline V gene has CDR1 KGHSH and CDR2 LQKENI. In DNA form, the CDR3 reads TGTGCCAGCTCACCCGGTATAGAAGCTTTCTTT. This encodes CASSPGIEAFF.

The chain recombines TRBV10-3 with TRBJ1-1, with 8 positions matching TRBD1. Per germline, CDR1 ENHRY and CDR2 SYGVKD. The junction had 11 bases not matched to a gene; V was cut back by 10 bases and J by 4 bases. This CDR3 region has 14 residues. In DNA, the CDR3 is TGTGCCACCGGACAGGGAGGCGGATTCACTGAAGCTTTCTTT. This codes for CATGQGGGFTEAFF.

The chain carries TRBV5-4 and TRBJ2-3; 7 positions agree with TRBD1. After removal of 2 bases from V and 2 bases from J, the junction contained 5 bases not matched to a gene. CDR3 length: 15 residues. CDR1 SGHNT and CDR2 YYREEE come from the germline V gene (reference sequence). CDR3 in DNA: TGTGCCAGCAGCTTTACAGGGGCCCCCACAGATACGCAGTATTTT. The encoded protein is CASSFTGAPTDTQYF.

This rearrangement joins TRBV5-5 to TRBJ2-1, with 7 positions matching TRBD2. The CDR3 contains 15 residues. The V gene's germline CDR1 is SGHKS and CDR2 YYEKEE (reference sequence). V was pared by 5 bases and J by 5 bases, with 10 bases of the junction left unmatched. The CDR3 here is CASSNRGGPNNEQFF. Written as DNA, the CDR3 is TGTGCCAGCAGTAACCGCGGGGGTCCCAACAATGAGCAGTTCTTC.

The chain links TRBV6-5 to TRBJ1-1; D might be TRBD1 (6 bases). There are 13 residues in the CDR3. The germline V gene encodes CDR1 MNHEY and CDR2 SVGAGI. The V gene lost 2 bases and the J gene lost 4 bases, with 8 bases spanning the gap. This chain's CDR3 is CASSYIGGTEAFF. CDR3 bases: TGTGCCAGCAGTTACATAGGGGGCACTGAAGCTTTCTTT.

This clone was counted between two and nine times. As DNA, the CDR3 is TGTGCCTCCCAGGGAATGGAAAACACCATATATTTT. Its translation is CASQGMENTIYF. This chain connects TRBV7-6 to TRBJ1-3; D is possibly TRBD1 (5 bases). The CDR3 covers 12 residues. V lost 11 bases and J 6 bases, leaving 14 bases between the germline ends. Germline V CDR1 and CDR2: SGHVS, FNYEAQ.

The rearrangement joins TRBV7-9 to TRBJ2-7, with D possibly being TRBD1 or TRBD2 (5 bases each). This CDR3 region has 14 residues. Germline CDR1 and CDR2: SEHNR and FQNEAQ (reference sequence). Trimming removed 0 bases from V and 5 bases from J, with 11 bases in between. The CDR3 sequence: CASSLAGDRDEQYF. The DNA for the CDR3 is TGTGCCAGCAGCTTAGCGGGGGATCGGGACGAGCAGTACTTC.

The gene calls are TRBV2 and TRBJ1-3; D remains unclear. Between the trimmed V and J ends, which lost 4 bases and 0 bases, there was a span of 13 bases. The CDR3 runs to 16 residues. Germline CDR1 reads SNHLY; CDR2 reads FYNNEI. The CDR3 coding sequence is TGTGCCAGCAGTGTGCCGGCAGGCCTCTCTGGAAACACCATATATTTT. The encoded protein is CASSVPAGLSGNTIYF.

This rearrangement joins TRBV11-2 to TRBJ2-1, with D possibly being TRBD2 (5 bases). This CDR3 region has 15 residues. Germline V gene data show CDR1 as SGHAT and CDR2 as FQNNGV. With 5 bases removed from V and 9 bases from J, the gap between germline ends came to 20 bases. DNA for the CDR3: TGTGCCAGCAGCCCGGTACTAGAAAGGTCGGCTGAGCAGTTCTTC. Amino acid sequence: CASSPVLERSAEQFF.

The chain's CDR3 is CASSFRGTGSYEQYF. The CDR3, as DNA: TGTGCCAGCAGCTTCCGAGGGACAGGATCTTACGAGCAGTACTTC. The chain recombines TRBV5-5 with TRBJ2-7; 8 bases are a match to TRBD1. V lost 2 bases to trimming and J lost 4 bases; unmatched junction nucleotides: 8. The germline CDR1 and CDR2 sequences are SGHKS and YYEKEE (reference sequence). This CDR3 spans 15 amino acids.

This clone was seen only once. This rearrangement joins TRBV7-8 to TRBJ2-1, with D perhaps matching TRBD1 (7 bases). V lost 5 bases, J lost 0 bases, and 14 bases lay in between. The CDR3 totals 16 residues. Germline lookup yields CDR1 SGHVS and CDR2 FQNEAQ. CDR3 region: CASSRRGDSSYNEQFF. The CDR3 coding sequence is TGTGCCAGCAGCCGTCGCGGGGACAGCTCCTACAATGAGCAGTTCTTC.

V usage is TRBV7-6 and J usage is TRBJ2-1; D is uncertain. V lost 3 bases, J lost 8 bases, and 17 bases lay in between. There are 15 residues in the CDR3. Germline V lookup: CDR1 SGHVS, CDR2 FNYEAQ. CDR3: CASSLDWSSADEQFF. DNA for the CDR3: TGTGCCAGCAGCTTGGATTGGAGCTCCGCAGATGAGCAGTTCTTC. The full variable domain, its missing parts supplied by reference TRBV7-6 and TRBJ2-1, is GAGVSQSPRYKVTKRGQDVALRCDPISGHVSLYWYRQALGQGPEFLTYFNYEAQQDKSGLPNDRFSAERPEGSISTLTIQRTEQRDSAMYRCASSLDWSSADEQFFGPGTRLTVL.

The genes are TRBV27 and TRBJ1-2; no reliable D call. V lost 10 bases, J lost 2 bases, and 23 bases lay in between. In germline, CDR1 is MNHEY, CDR2 SMNVEV (reference sequence). This CDR3 spans 16 amino acids. CDR3 amino acids: CATTADPSTTNYGYTF. The CDR3, as DNA: TGTGCCACGACCGCGGACCCAAGTACCACAAACTATGGCTACACCTTC.

V is TRBV7-9 and J is TRBJ2-3; possible D gene TRBD1, 6 bases. Trimming pared 3 bases from V and 2 bases from J, leaving 15 bases between. Germline assignment: CDR1 SEHNR and CDR2 FQNEAQ (reference sequence). This CDR3 spans 16 amino acids. The CDR3 DNA reads as TGTGCCAGCAGCTTCCCCAGGGGAGAGGACACAGATACGCAGTATTTT. This codes for CASSFPRGEDTDTQYF.

This clone was counted between two and nine times. This chain joins TRBV2 and TRBJ2-1, with D unresolved. The CDR3 has 14 residues. Looked up from germline, CDR1 is SNHLY and CDR2 is FYNNEI. V lost 8 bases to trimming and J lost 7 bases, with 18 bases between them. The CDR3 spells CASLGSLDLNEQFF. The CDR3 DNA is TGTGCCAGCCTCGGAAGCTTGGACCTTAATGAGCAGTTCTTC.

This chain joins TRBV27 and TRBJ2-7, with TRBD1 matching over 7 bases. The CDR3 runs 14 residues. Germline V lookup: CDR1 MNHEY, CDR2 SMNVEV (reference sequence). V shed 5 bases, J shed 2 bases, and the junction held 6 bases outside the gene matches. CDR3 coding DNA: TGTGCCAGCAGTCCGACAGGGCTTACCTACGAGCAGTACTTC. This sequence encodes CASSPTGLTYEQYF.

The rearrangement joins TRBV29-1 to TRBJ2-7; TRBD1 might be the D (6 bases). Trimming removed 5 bases at V and 0 bases at J, with 11 bases between. This CDR3 has 13 amino acids. The germline CDR1 and CDR2 sequences are SQVTM and ANQGSEA. CDR3 in DNA: TGCAGCGTTTCCGGACAGCCCTCCTACGAGCAGTACTTC. It yields the protein CSVSGQPSYEQYF.

The chain couples TRBV9 to TRBJ2-1; TRBD1 agrees at 9 bases. The CDR3 has 17 residues. V dropped 4 bases and J dropped 3; count of bases not matched to a gene: 11. Germline V gene sequence: CDR1 SGDLS, CDR2 YYNGEE. This CDR3 reads CASSSHPGQGLYNEQFF. CDR3 coding DNA: TGTGCCAGCAGCTCCCACCCGGGACAGGGTCTCTACAATGAGCAGTTCTTC.

The rearrangement uses TRBV7-3 and TRBJ2-7, with 7 nucleotides matching TRBD1. The germline gives CDR1 SGHTA, CDR2 FQGTGA. The CDR3 consists of 15 residues. V dropped 4 bases and J dropped 1; count of bases not matched to a gene: 7. DNA for the CDR3: TGTGCCAGCAGCTCCTATCCAGGGGGATCCTACGAGCAGTACTTC. Its translation: CASSSYPGGSYEQYF.

V usage is TRBV27 and J usage is TRBJ2-7; D tentatively reads TRBD1 or TRBD2 (5 bases each). CDR3 length equals 13 residues. Germline lookup yields CDR1 MNHEY and CDR2 SMNVEV (reference sequence). Between the trimmed V and J ends, which lost 2 bases and 6 bases, there was a span of 11 bases. The CDR3: CASSLGTSSEQYF. CDR3 sequence (DNA): TGTGCCAGCAGTTTAGGGACGTCAAGCGAGCAGTACTTC.

The J gene is TRBJ2-1, the V gene TRBV7-9, with D perhaps matching TRBD2 (6 bases). Trimming removed 5 bases at V and 6 bases at J, with 17 bases between. CDR1 and CDR2 from the germline V gene are SEHNR and FQNEAQ (reference sequence). The CDR3 is 15 residues long. CDR3: CASSPRDWAPNEQFF. DNA for the CDR3: TGTGCCAGCAGCCCCCGGGACTGGGCCCCCAATGAGCAGTTCTTC.